Presented here are 10 T cell receptor beta chains from one specimen sequenced in a study of T cells after yellow fever vaccination. TCRdb re-called the 5' RACE reads through MiXCR, storing one row per CDR3 protein. Among some 670,000 distinct CDR3 sequences, roughly an eighth were seen once, and the ten largest hold under 15%. The source was PBMCs, collected on the day of the yellow fever booster vaccination. The receptor source for this set is a man aged 25 to 45 who received the YFV17D yellow fever vaccine.

This rearrangement joins TRBV6-1 to TRBJ2-1, with 9 bases that match TRBD2. The CDR3 runs 16 residues. Germline V CDR1 and CDR2: MNHNS, SASEGT. The V segment lost 5 bases and the J segment 8 bases; nucleotides outside the gene matches: 13. The DNA for the CDR3 is TGTGCCAGCAGTCCCGCTCCTAGCGGGATTAGCGATGAGCAGTTCTTC. Encoded protein: CASSPAPSGISDEQFF.

This clonotype turned up a few times. The chain joins TRBV27 to TRBJ2-7, with D possibly being TRBD2 (6 bases). Germline CDR1 reads MNHEY; CDR2 reads SMNVEV (reference sequence). This CDR3 has 16 residues. V was trimmed by 1 base and J by 3 bases, leaving 16 bases between them. DNA for the CDR3: TGTGCCAGCAGTTTATATGGCCGGGACTTGAACTACGAGCAGTACTTC. Protein sequence: CASSLYGRDLNYEQYF.

The rearrangement links TRBV7-8 to TRBJ2-3; 10 bases are shared with TRBD2. V gave up 6 bases and J gave up 0 bases; unmatched junction bases: 15. CDR3 length: 19 residues. From germline, CDR1 is SGHVS and CDR2 FQNEAQ. CDR3: CASRRGRLAGDRSTDTQYF. The CDR3 coding sequence is TGTGCCAGCAGGAGGGGGAGGCTAGCGGGAGATAGAAGCACAGATACGCAGTATTTT.

This chain joins TRBV5-4 and TRBJ2-1; tentative D call: TRBD2 (6 bases). V was pared by 1 base and J by 7 bases, with 15 bases between. Germline CDR1 reads SGHNT; CDR2 reads YYREEE (reference sequence). The CDR3 consists of 15 residues. CDR3 bases: TGTGCCAGCAGCTTGAGGGGAGGCTCCGTTAATGAGCAGTTCTTC. It encodes CASSLRGGSVNEQFF.

The rearrangement joins TRBV9 to TRBJ2-1; 7 nucleotides match TRBD1. Germline CDR1 is SGDLS and CDR2 is YYNGEE. V shed 0 bases, J shed 4 bases, and the junction held 10 bases outside the gene matches. The CDR3 sequence is 17 residues long. The CDR3, as DNA: TGTGCCAGCAGCGTAGAGTCCCTCCCGGGACAGTACAATGAGCAGTTCTTC. Its protein product is CASSVESLPGQYNEQFF.

V and J are TRBV29-1 and TRBJ2-7; D unresolved. The CDR3 spans 12 residues. V lost 6 bases and J 6 bases, leaving 15 bases between the germline ends. Germline assignment: CDR1 SQVTM and CDR2 ANQGSEA. The CDR3 bases are TGCAGCGTCCAGAAAGGGTTCGTCGAGCAGTACTTC. As protein: CSVQKGFVEQYF.

This clonotype was counted only a few times. The chain links TRBV6-2 or TRBV6-3 to TRBJ2-3; D is tentatively TRBD1 or TRBD2 (6 bases each). V dropped 7 bases and J dropped 2 bases, with 16 bases sitting between them. The germline gives CDR1 MNHEY, CDR2 SVGEGT. The length of the CDR3 is 15 residues. The CDR3 reads CASKVGGDTTDTQYF. The CDR3 DNA reads as TGTGCCAGCAAGGTTGGCGGGGACACCACAGATACGCAGTATTTT.

The table lists this clonotype with a count of one. The J gene is TRBJ2-5, the V gene TRBV7-2; D call uncertain. The CDR3 sequence is 13 residues long. The V end lost 1 base, the J end lost 5 bases, and 8 bases lay between the germline ends. From germline, CDR1 is SGHTA and CDR2 FQGNSA. The DNA for the CDR3 is TGTGCCAGCAGCTTAGTGGTCAAGGAGACCCAGTACTTC. Encoded protein: CASSLVVKETQYF. Complete variable domain (other parts from reference TRBV7-2 and TRBJ2-5): GAGVSQSPSNKVTEKGKDVELRCDPISGHTALYWYRQSLGQGLEFLIYFQGNSAPDKSGLPSDRFSAERTGGSVSTLTIQRTQQEDSAVYLCASSLVVKETQYFGPGTRLLVL.

This clonotype has more than one count but fewer than ten. The rearrangement joins TRBV9 to TRBJ2-7; no definite D call. CDR1 and CDR2 from the germline V gene are SGDLS and YYNGEE. CDR3 size: 14 residues. V was pared by 2 bases and J by 1 base, with 10 bases between. Written as DNA, the CDR3 is TGTGCCAGCAGCGTCGAACAGTGGTCCTACGAGCAGTACTTC. This sequence encodes CASSVEQWSYEQYF.

V usage is TRBV2 and J usage is TRBJ2-3, with D possibly being TRBD2 (6 bases). Germline CDR1 reads SNHLY; CDR2 reads FYNNEI. Trimming took 7 bases from V and 2 from J, leaving 13 bases between them. The CDR3 consists of 14 residues. The CDR3 DNA is TGTGCCAGCAAAAGACTAGATATCACAGATACGCAGTATTTT. This sequence encodes CASKRLDITDTQYF.